The entry below describes one T cell receptor (beta chain). This record comes from a study of T cell changes during pregnancy in multiple sclerosis. Generated by immunoSEQ multiplex PCR, the TCRdb table keeps only in-frame clones and is missing some. The sample includes fewer than 45,000 clones, about 90% of them seen just once. Germline V gives CDR1 SGHRS, CDR2 YFSETQ. This CDR3 is built from 22 residues. V dropped 4 bases and J dropped 0 bases, with 33 bases sitting between them. This chain connects TRBV5-1 to TRBJ2-3; a possible D gene is TRBD2 (6 bases). The clonotype comes from a female donor in good health, enrolled as a control in a pregnancy study. This specimen consisted of CD4+ T cells from peripheral blood mononuclear cells, obtained in the third trimester of pregnancy. CDR3 loop: CASSLGVMGSTGVAASTDTQYF. The CDR3 nucleotides are TGCGCCAGCAGCCTTGGAGTAATGGGGTCGACGGGGGTAGCGGCTAGCACAGATACGCAGTATTTT.